The 3 T cell receptor beta chains in this list originate from one sample, sequenced in a study of patients and donors after allogeneic stem cell transplantation. TCRdb itself ran the RT-PCR reads through MiXCR, one entry per CDR3 protein. The top ten clones hold over 25% of a sample with approximately 60,000 distinct CDR3 sequences, about an eighth of them seen once. Sequenced input: blood, either unsorted or a sorted T cell fraction (not recorded which). All receptors come from a human donor who was either an allogeneic HSCT recipient or a stem cell or donor lymphocyte infusion donor (not recorded which). It is not recorded whose cells these are; they may come from a transplant donor.

The chain uses TRBV9 and TRBJ2-7; 9 bases are shared with TRBD2. CDR3 length: 16 amino acids. Germline V CDR1 and CDR2: SGDLS, YYNGEE. J lost 5 bases, V lost 3 bases, and 12 bases had no gene match. DNA for the CDR3: TGTGCCAGCAGCGCAAAAACCGGGACTAGCTCACACGAGCAGTACTTC. It encodes CASSAKTGTSSHEQYF.

This clonotype was observed many times. The V gene is TRBV5-1, the J gene TRBJ1-4; D gene unclear. Germline loops: CDR1 SGHRS, CDR2 YFSETQ. The germline V and J ends were trimmed by 0 bases and 6 bases, with 6 bases remaining between them. There are 13 residues in the CDR3. CDR3 loop: CASSLGRYEKLFF. CDR3 sequence (DNA): TGCGCCAGCAGCTTGGGGCGATATGAAAAACTGTTTTTT.

This clonotype was counted ten times or more. The rearrangement joins TRBV5-1 to TRBJ1-1, with 11 bases that match TRBD1. The CDR3 is made up of 15 amino acids. Germline V gives CDR1 SGHRS, CDR2 YFSETQ. Trimming cost V 4 bases and J 2 bases; bases outside gene matches: 4. The CDR3 spells CASSPGTGGNTEAFF. CDR3 nucleotides: TGCGCCAGCAGCCCGGGGACAGGGGGAAACACTGAAGCTTTCTTT.